This T cell receptor (beta chain) was documented in a study of cytomegalovirus exposure and HLA in healthy donors (dated 2017 in TCRdb). About the full investigation: An earlier analysis of some 620 of the donors reported under 300 Gb of sequence data and some 110 million unique TCR beta sequences obtained from about 179 million T cells. Donor age, sex, ethnicity and CMV serostatus were compiled alongside the repertoire data. Among over 350 genotyped donors of the cohort, an average of around 240,000 unique TCR beta nucleotide sequences were sequenced per donor, roughly 20% of them non-productive. HLA typing covered class I and class II loci at four-digit resolution. An early release covering about 600 HLA-typed donors comprised around 300 gigabases of sequencing data and tens of millions of unique TCR sequences. All discovery cohort repertoires had been generated using a single sequencing platform. To study patterns of TCR occurrence, a later analysis re-analyzed previously published TCR beta repertoires from hundreds of donors and added high-resolution HLA genotyping. Of the roughly 400 genotyped donors, around 81% fell in the genetic ancestry cluster associated with self-reported Caucasian donors. Several DR-DQ haplotypes were handled as single units for association and clustering because linkage in the cohort was strong. In a later genetic analysis, genome-wide SNP genotypes for about three fifths of the roughly 670 donors were used, and that subset was treated as a discovery cohort. Besides the first cohort of more than 650 subjects, a separate validation cohort made up of 120 different subjects was used. In an earlier analysis of roughly 600 of the donors, high-throughput TCR beta sequencing was used to judge whether each TCR beta V gene segment behaved as functional or pseudogenic. The number of donors typed differed by locus, with roughly 620-630 for A, B, C, DRB1 and DQB1, roughly 520 for DQA1, 600 to 610 for DPA1, and 472 for DPB1. In the later analysis, no new phenotypic data were used to find candidate immune exposures; instead, reliance was placed on TCR beta sequences and their occurrence across donors. The study aimed to test whether cataloging public T cell receptors could reveal signatures of past pathogen exposure. To predict cytomegalovirus infection status, the study brought together high-throughput TCR immunosequencing, statistical association of individual TCRs with disease status, and machine learning. Using immunosequencing, the study profiled T cell repertoires from 500 to 800 subjects and related those repertoires to cytomegalovirus serostatus.

To prepare the library, the immunoSEQ multiplex PCR assay was applied. For the multiplex PCR, a mixture combining 60 forward primers for TCR Vbeta segments and 13 reverse primers for TCR Jbeta segments was used. The CDR3 region of rearranged TCR beta genes was amplified from genomic DNA by a multiplex PCR assay. Amplified TCR beta libraries were sequenced as 87-base-pair reads on the Illumina HiSeq System. The authors processed their data as follows. In a later analysis, about 80 million unique TCR beta chains were counted across the approximately 620 repertoires, and roughly 11 million of these chains were shared by at least two donors. Raw reads were error-corrected and collapsed into unique sequences by a nearest-neighbor algorithm in which closely related sequences were merged to remove PCR and sequencing errors. Alignment of CDR3 sequences to IMGT reference sequences was used to assign V, D and J gene segments. For a sequence to be retained, a match of at least six nucleotides to both a V gene segment and a J gene segment was required. A rearrangement counted as productive if the CDR3 had no stop codons and remained in frame with V and J, and every other rearrangement counted as non-productive. CDR3 was defined by IMGT convention, running from the second conserved V-encoded cysteine to the conserved J-encoded phenylalanine. The earlier analysis of a few hundred of the donors excluded sequences that lacked an unambiguous match to a single V gene segment. An earlier analysis of a few hundred of the donors called V segments functional above 56.7% productive rearrangements and segregating when the between-donor standard deviation exceeded 5%. A statistical classification framework was built to diagnose cytomegalovirus status from the catalog of TCR beta chain sequences. A later analysis assigned V and J genes by comparing TCR nucleotide sequences with IMGT/GENE-DB human TR gene sequences. The TCRdist pipeline was used in a later analysis to assign CDR3 sequences and most-parsimonious VDJ recombination scenarios. In a later analysis, every TCR beta chain was defined by the combination of its CDR3 amino acid sequence and its V-gene family, and reads without a unique V-gene family were dropped. In a later analysis, 450 to 600 highly shared, low-generation-probability nucleotide sequences were removed to address suspected cross-contamination and a sequencing artifact. In a later analysis, a clonal expansion index was calculated for each public chain from normalized within-repertoire ranks of inferred template counts. Generation probabilities in a later analysis came from a VDJ recombination model fitted to out-of-frame rearrangements, and those results were checked against IGoR. A later analysis scored TCR-TCR, TCR-HLA and TCR-CMV co-occurrence with hypergeometric tests, applying a repertoire-size bias correction to TCR pairs. False discovery rates were estimated in a later analysis by permuting HLA or CMV assignments 20 times. In a later analysis, co-occurring TCRs were grouped using DBSCAN, with TCRdist sequence similarity added in when clustering inside HLA-allele-positive subsets. Co-occurrence clustering excluded repertoires with fewer than 30,000 or more than 120,000 public chains, plus five with anomalous nucleotide sharing. In TCRdb, the immuneACCESS table is reduced to in-frame sequences with V and J assigned. These tables do not hold every clone; where another copy was compared, an unresolved V gene accounts for under half, and the others remain unexplained. V and J calls and clone size follow that table, whereas D and trimming were derived from the DNA. In all, the sample holds around 150,000 clones, and about 85% of those were seen once. The ten biggest clones cover roughly 2.1% of the sample.

For this clone: The antigen it binds to is not known. No base qualities exist here, and no much larger clone lies one base off it.

The cohort comprised several hundred healthy bone marrow donors. All cohort members were sampled while nominally healthy, although unrecorded immune exposures were likely present. The donor was CMV seropositive and belonged to the group of some 290 seropositive cohort members. A peripheral blood sample was collected from each donor, and TCR beta sequencing was performed on peripheral blood mononuclear cells. Genomic DNA extraction from the blood cell samples was performed with the Qiagen DNeasy Blood Extraction Kit. Broader findings and caveats from the paper: A further reported finding was that TCR beta sequences accurately predicted the HLA-A and HLA-B alleles for most subjects in the first cohort. An earlier analysis of some 560 of the donors showed that most TCR beta V segments appeared in productive rearrangements either about 87% or about 30% of the time, which broadly matched IMGT annotations. Most TCR sequences were observed very rarely across donors, whereas some public TCRs were present in many individuals. Roughly uniform sequencing depth across donors was assumed in presence/absence analyses, although this assumption may not hold. In a later analysis, the rate of TCR association differed among HLA loci, with DRB1 alleles having the most associated TCRs and HLA-C alleles having the fewest. Most CMV-associated TCR beta chains appeared to be HLA-restricted in a later analysis, and the HLA associations seemed to be driven largely by CMV exposure. The classifier was reported to diagnose cytomegalovirus status with high specificity and sensitivity in both the original and validation cohorts. In a later analysis, several top co-occurrence clusters were reported to appear linked to parvovirus B19, influenza, CMV and Epstein-Barr virus. Specific HLA alleles were associated with 15,000 to 20,000 TCR beta sequences at a false discovery rate of 0.05 in a later analysis. CMV serostatus was the only immune exposure information available for the cohort. In a later genetic analysis, a missense DCLRE1C variant was associated with V-gene and J-gene trimming of TCR beta chains, and the association was replicated in an independent cohort. When HLA alleles, especially DR and DQ, strongly co-occurred, attributing TCR associations to individual alleles was difficult. In a later analysis, HLA-associated TCR beta chains showed more clonal expansion and lower generation probabilities than non-associated chains that were equally common. The authors suggested that the approach could potentially be extended to other disease states and immunological phenotypes. In the study, some 180 TCR beta chains were listed as associated with cytomegalovirus. In vitro tests confirmed that a few of the cytomegalovirus-associated TCR beta chains recognize cytomegalovirus antigens. This cohort had only TCR beta chains sequenced, and the lack of alpha or paired-chain data limited which features could be detected. In a later genetic analysis, fewer N-insertions in productive TCRs were reported among donors in an Asian-associated ancestry cluster than the approximately 630-donor mean. Correlated functional status among segregating V segments might be attributable to linkage disequilibrium, but an unknown experimental factor could not be ruled out. Because counts were too low, 15 or so rarely observed V segments, including chromosome 9 orphons, were excluded from the earlier analysis of 587 of the donors. HLA typing was unavailable for some donors at each locus, so association tests used only the typed subset. The sequencing pipeline was judged likely to have produced a cluster of highly shared sequence variants as a technical artifact.

The sequencing input was PBMCs. This receptor was taken from a man aged 18 to 30 in good health and CMV-seropositive.

The DNA sequence is given as TGCAGCGTTGAATCCGGGGGGCGGGCCACCGGGGAGCTGTTTTTT. The translation is CSVESGGRATGELFF. The chain is assembled from TRBV29-1 and TRBJ2-2; matching of 7 bases hints at TRBD2 as the D gene. The germline V gene encodes CDR1 SQVTM and CDR2 ANQGSEA. Trimming takes 2 bases from V and 4 bases from J, and the germline ends sit 14 bases apart. Measured from the cysteine to the phenylalanine, the CDR3 is 15 residues long. This entry keeps only the CDR3 DNA: 45 bases, framed from base 1.